These 3 T cell receptor beta chains were sequenced from one sample in a study of metastatic and nonmetastatic thyroid tumors. MiXCR reprocessed the PCR reads for TCRdb. The data contain about 31,000 clones, roughly a fifth of them singletons. No treatment of any kind had been given to any patient before thyroid surgery. The source material was blood. These receptor sequences come from a female donor with papillary thyroid cancer or a benign thyroid nodule (not recorded which). Some clones in this sample may be carry-over from other donors' samples.

This clone is medium-sized. The genes are TRBV2 and TRBJ1-6; possible D gene TRBD1, 5 bases. Germline CDR1 SNHLY, CDR2 FYNNEI. The V end lost 8 bases, the J end lost 0 bases, and 8 bases lay between the germline ends. The CDR3 is made up of 14 amino acids. CDR3 sequence reads: CASGGTSYNSPLHF. CDR3 nucleotide sequence: TGTGCCAGCGGAGGGACCTCCTATAATTCACCCCTCCACTTT.

This clone has a handful of counts. The CDR3 nucleotides read TGTGCCAGCAGACTTACCCTCGGACTAGCGGGAGACTATACGCAGTATTTT. This translates into CASRLTLGLAGDYTQYF. The V and J genes are TRBV27 and TRBJ2-3, with TRBD2 identical over 13 bases. Unmatched junction bases numbered 13, after V lost 6 bases and J lost 7 bases. The CDR3 has 17 residues. CDR1 and CDR2 (germline): MNHEY, SMNVEV (reference sequence).

In its sample, this clone was seen many times. The CDR3 DNA reads TGTGCCAGCAGCCAAGGGGCTTCGACAGAGCTCTATGGCTACACCTTC. Its translation: CASSQGASTELYGYTF. The chain uses TRBV4-2 and TRBJ1-2; D may be TRBD1 (5 bases). This CDR3 has 16 amino acids. CDR1 LGHNA and CDR2 YNFKEQ come from the germline V gene. The V end lost 1 base, the J end lost 4 bases, and 16 bases lay between the germline ends.